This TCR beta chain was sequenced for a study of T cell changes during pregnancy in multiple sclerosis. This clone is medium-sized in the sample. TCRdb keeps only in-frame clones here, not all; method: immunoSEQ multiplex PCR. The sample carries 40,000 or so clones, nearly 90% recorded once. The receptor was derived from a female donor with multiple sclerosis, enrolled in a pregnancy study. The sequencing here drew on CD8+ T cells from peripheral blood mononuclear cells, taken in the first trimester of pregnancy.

CDR3 in DNA: TGTGCCAGCAGGATGCTAGGCCAGCCCTATGGCTACACCTTC. Protein: CASRMLGQPYGYTF. The chain employs TRBV27 and TRBJ1-2; D is unresolved. Deletions cut 6 bases from V and 4 bases from J, with 15 bases between. This CDR3 is 14 amino acids long. Germline V CDR1 and CDR2: MNHEY, SMNVEV (reference sequence).